This T cell receptor (beta chain) was identified during a study of T cell responses to AZD1222 COVID-19 vaccine. Notes on the study in general: Only five to seven individuals given AZD1222 were seropositive at baseline. Reportedly, nearly half of unique spike TCRs recognized epitopes outside B.1.351/B.1.1.7 mutations. Only after the peak T cell response were repertoires sampled.

This table comes from immunoSEQ multiplex PCR, and its TCRdb copy is limited to in-frame clones, with some not included. This sample has approximately 92,000 clones, with about 89% found just once. On this clone itself: The target antigen is unknown.

The V gene's germline CDR1 is SNHLY and CDR2 FYNNEI. The CDR3 loop spans 13 amino acids. Trimming cost V 8 bases and J 7 bases; bases outside gene matches: 4. The receptor was isolated from an adult in good health. Here the sequenced sample was peripheral blood, taken on day 0 of AZD1222 vaccination. The chain combines TRBV2 with TRBJ1-4, with 10 bases fitting TRBD1. The DNA for the CDR3 is TGTGCCAGCGGGGGACAGGGGACTGAAAAACTGTTTTTT. It translates to CASGGQGTEKLFF.